A single sample is the source of the 14 T cell receptor beta chains below, sequenced in a study of cytomegalovirus exposure and HLA in healthy donors (dated by TCRdb to 2016 to 2017). To prepare the library, the immunoSEQ multiplex PCR assay was applied. TCRdb mirrors the immuneACCESS table, restricted to in-frame sequences. Some clones are absent from its copies; in checked studies, under half trace to an unresolved V gene, and the reason for the others is unknown. The sample has tens of thousands of clones on record, 80% to 95% of them singletons. Approximately 5% of the sample goes to the ten largest clones. Material: PBMCs. Receptor source: a man aged 18 to 30 in good health and CMV-seropositive.

The CDR3 reads CAWSRGRGREQETQYF. The CDR3 DNA reads TGTGCCTGGAGCCGGGGCAGGGGGCGCGAGCAAGAGACCCAGTACTTC. V usage is TRBV30 and J usage is TRBJ2-5, with TRBD1 identical over 8 bases. The CDR3 consists of 16 residues. Germline assignment: CDR1 GTSNPN and CDR2 SVGIG (reference sequence). The V gene end was trimmed by 3 bases and the J gene end by 2 bases; junction bases not matched to a gene: 11. Based on the CDR3 plus reference TRBV30 and TRBJ2-5, the full variable domain is SQTIHQWPATLVQPVGSPLSLECTVEGTSNPNLYWYRQAAGRGLQLLFYSVGIGQISSEVPQNLSASRPQDRQFILSSKKLLLSDSGFYLCAWSRGRGREQETQYFGPGTRLLVL.

The chain links TRBV28 to TRBJ2-1; 7 nucleotides match TRBD2. V lost 7 bases, J lost 1 base, and 13 bases stayed unmatched. The CDR3 is 17 amino acids. Germline-derived CDR1 and CDR2 are MDHEN and SYDVKM. The CDR3, as DNA: TGTGCCAGCAAAATCAGTGGCGGGAGTGGGTCCTACAATGAGCAGTTCTTC. Translated, it gives CASKISGGSGSYNEQFF.

The rearrangement links TRBV29-1 to TRBJ2-7, with 7 bases identical to TRBD1. CDR3 length: 13 amino acids. The J segment lost 2 bases and the V segment lost 8 bases, leaving 9 bases of the junction unmatched. Germline lookup yields CDR1 SQVTM and CDR2 ANQGSEA. The CDR3 bases are TGCAGCATCGCGGACAGGCTCGCCTACGAGCAGTACTTC. Translation: CSIADRLAYEQYF.

This clone is medium-sized in the sample. The chain joins TRBV6-1 to TRBJ2-2; TRBD1 matches 11 bases. This CDR3 comprises 14 residues. The V gene end was trimmed by 9 bases and the J gene end by 3 bases; junction bases not matched to a gene: 3. CDR1 and CDR2 from the germline V gene are MNHNS and SASEGT. CDR3 sequence: CASPGQGDTGELFF. CDR3 in DNA: TGTGCCAGTCCGGGACAGGGGGACACCGGGGAGCTGTTTTTT.

The chain has TRBV30 and TRBJ2-2, with D possibly TRBD1 on 5 matching bases. Germline V gene data show CDR1 as GTSNPN and CDR2 as SVGIG (reference sequence). V dropped 0 bases and J dropped 4 bases, with 18 bases sitting between them. The CDR3 runs to 17 residues. Written as DNA, the CDR3 is TGTGCCTGGAGTGTTTCCGGCAGGGTATTGCTCACCGGGGAGCTGTTTTTT. Translating gives CAWSVSGRVLLTGELFF.

The chain has TRBV27 and TRBJ2-1, with 9 bases lining up with TRBD2. The CDR3 is 16 amino acids. V shed 4 bases, J shed 0 bases, and the junction held 4 bases outside the gene matches. Germline CDR1 is MNHEY and CDR2 is SMNVEV (reference sequence). The CDR3 region is CASSSLSGSSYNEQFF. CDR3 DNA: TGTGCCAGCAGTTCCCTTAGCGGGAGCTCCTACAATGAGCAGTTCTTC.

The V call is TRBV19, the J call TRBJ1-2; tentatively, D is TRBD1 (5 bases). The CDR3 loop spans 16 amino acids. V dropped 4 bases and J dropped 4 bases, with 19 bases sitting between them. Germline loops: CDR1 LNHDA, CDR2 SQIVND (reference sequence). The CDR3 loop reads CASSTPAQGGGYGYTF. The CDR3 DNA follows: TGTGCCAGTAGTACGCCCGCTCAGGGAGGTGGCTATGGCTACACCTTC.

This chain joins TRBV2 and TRBJ1-5; 10 nucleotides align to TRBD1. The CDR3 is 18 amino acids. The trim removed 6 bases at V and 0 bases at J, leaving 11 bases unmatched. Germline CDR1 and CDR2: SNHLY and FYNNEI. The CDR3 sequence is CASSFEWDRGYSNQPQHF. CDR3 DNA: TGTGCCAGCAGCTTCGAATGGGACAGGGGATATAGCAATCAGCCCCAGCATTTT. The entire variable domain, with the rest obtained from reference TRBV2 and TRBJ1-5, is as follows: EPEVTQTPSHQVTQMGQEVILRCVPISNHLYFYWYRQILGQKVEFLVSFYNNEISEKSEIFDDQFSVERPDGSNFTLKIRSTKLEDSAMYFCASSFEWDRGYSNQPQHFGDGTRLSIL.

Written as DNA, the CDR3 is TGTGCCAGCAGTGACCAAGCGGGAAGCTACAATGAGCAGTTCTTC. This encodes CASSDQAGSYNEQFF. This chain links TRBV6-4 with TRBJ2-1, with 7 bases identical to TRBD2. The CDR3 covers 15 residues. Trimming took 2 bases from V and 3 from J; bases not matched to a gene: 4. Germline lookup yields CDR1 MRHNA and CDR2 SNTAGT.

Points on this clone: At one end the junction does not follow the germline gene, possibly because of a read error. The genes are TRBV7-7 and TRBJ2-7, with 7 bases aligning to TRBD1. CDR1 SSHAT and CDR2 FNYEAQ come from the germline V gene (reference sequence). The CDR3 contains 15 residues. The CDR3 protein is CASSLAQGQTYEQYF. The DNA of the CDR3 is TGTGCTAGCAGCTTAGCGCAGGGACAGACCTACGAGCAGTACTTC.

The rearrangement uses TRBV5-4 and TRBJ2-4; 7 bases map to TRBD1. Germline CDR1 SGHNT, CDR2 YYREEE (reference sequence). The CDR3 has 14 residues. The ends lost 4 bases at V and 7 bases at J; junction bases unmatched: 8. DNA of the CDR3: TGTGCCAGCAGCCAAGACAGGGTCAGTAACATTCAGTACTTC. Protein product: CASSQDRVSNIQYF.

The genes are TRBV21-1 and TRBJ2-7; the table's D call, TRBD2, was not checked against the DNA. TRBV21-1 is designated a pseudogene. CDR3 length: 14 residues. The CDR3 sequence is CASSKVASAYEQYF. The DNA for the CDR3 is TGTGCCAGCAGCAAAGTTGCGTCGGCCTACGAGCAGTACTTC.

V and J are TRBV7-6 and TRBJ2-7, with 9 bases that match TRBD1. CDR1 SGHVS and CDR2 FNYEAQ come from the germline V gene. CDR3 length: 14 amino acids. Unmatched junction bases numbered 6, after V lost 4 bases and J lost 5 bases. The CDR3 loop is CASSSGQGIHEQYF. CDR3 in DNA: TGTGCCAGCAGCTCGGGACAGGGTATACACGAGCAGTACTTC.

CDR3 residues: CASSSRQGWGGELFF. CDR3 coding DNA: TGTGCCAGCAGTTCCCGACAGGGATGGGGCGGGGAGCTGTTTTTT. This chain uses TRBV28 with TRBJ2-2, with 7 nucleotides matching TRBD1. Germline trimming cut 4 bases from V and 7 bases from J; bases unmatched to any gene: 9. The length of the CDR3 is 15 residues. Germline CDR1 MDHEN, CDR2 SYDVKM.